This T cell receptor (beta chain) was identified during a study of identical twins. This clonotype was seen a few times. CDR1 and CDR2 (germline): ENHRY, SYGVKD. There are 13 residues in the CDR3. V lost 4 bases and J lost 3, with 9 bases in between. TCRdb reanalysed the 5' RACE reads using MiXCR and keeps one entry per CDR3 protein. This table holds 350,000 to 450,000 distinct CDR3 sequences, less than 20% found once. The sequence was obtained from a man aged 45-65 years in good health. The sequenced sample consisted of naive T cells sorted from blood. This chain uses TRBV10-3 with TRBJ2-5; D unresolved. The DNA for the CDR3 is TGTGCCATCAGTGCCAGAGTAGAAGAGACCCAGTACTTC. This translates into CAISARVEETQYF.